This T cell receptor beta chain is drawn from a study of cytomegalovirus exposure and HLA in healthy donors. In the case of this clone: Its target is not known.

CDR3 length: 13 amino acids. Trimming cost V 7 bases and J 1 base, with 10 bases left between them. Germline values: CDR1 MNHNS, CDR2 SASEGT. Study-wide results and caveats: One variant, a missense change in DCLRE1C, was linked in a later analysis to TCR beta V- and J-gene trimming.

Use of 60 Vbeta and 13 Jbeta primers characterized the PCR. Method: immunoSEQ multiplex PCR; TCRdb's copy keeps in-frame clones and lacks some. The sample shows around 120,000 clones, approximately 84% of them seen only once. Sequencing was carried out using PBMCs. The receptor was derived from a boy aged 2-15 years in good health and CMV-seronegative. This rearrangement joins TRBV6-1 to TRBJ1-1, with a possible D match to TRBD1 (5 bases). The CDR3 loop is CASTKGENTEAFF. The CDR3 bases are TGTGCCAGCACCAAAGGGGAGAACACTGAAGCTTTCTTT.